This T cell receptor (beta chain) was profiled in a study of T cells in localized non-small cell lung cancer. The germline CDR1 and CDR2 sequences are SGHVS and FQNEAQ. The ends were cut back, 5 bases at V and 4 bases at J, with 10 bases in the middle. CDR3 size: 13 residues. Study outcomes and limitations: A median of approximately 50 clones ranked among the top 100 in tumor appeared in adjacent lung.

The table lists this clone with a few counts. Its antigen is undetermined. Data came from immunoSEQ multiplex PCR; TCRdb stores just in-frame clones and leaves some out. The sample lists fewer than 50,000 clones, roughly 84% seen once, with roughly 8% in the top ten. The source is a man aged 40 to 75 with stage II lung adenocarcinoma. The material sequenced was PBMCs, taken before any cancer treatment. The chain combines TRBV7-8 with TRBJ2-3; D is unresolved. The CDR3 sequence is CASSAPRSDTQYF. DNA of the CDR3: TGTGCCAGCAGCGCCCCGCGCTCAGATACGCAGTATTTT.